Listed below are T cell receptor beta chains from one sample, sequenced in a study of cytomegalovirus exposure and HLA in healthy donors. The protocol was immunoSEQ multiplex PCR, while the TCRdb copy is restricted to in-frame clones and leaves out a portion. The sample lists 90,000 to 150,000 clones; roughly 71% were seen once. Sequenced material: PBMCs. Every receptor here comes from a woman aged 40 to 49 in good health and CMV-seropositive. CDR3s include the opening cysteine and the closing phenylalanine or tryptophan. Fields, in order: clone size, V gene, D gene, J gene, CDR3 length, CDR3 protein, CDR3 DNA. A D gene is named only where the DNA matches it firmly. Some rows have no size entry. The others give once, few or many, or a class for an expanded clone.

>.|TRBV4-1|TRBD2|TRBJ2-7|15
CASSQSSGGLNEQYF
TGCGCCAGCAGCCAATCTAGCGGGGGACTGAACGAGCAGTACTTC
>.|TRBV30|TRBD1|TRBJ2-1|12
CAWGTGLNEQFF
TGTGCCTGGGGGACAGGGCTTAATGAGCAGTTCTTC
>.|TRBV4-3|TRBD1|TRBJ1-4|17
CASSQAGGGTANEKLFF
TGCGCCAGCAGCCAAGCGGGAGGGGGCACGGCTAATGAAAAACTGTTTTTT
>.|TRBV30|TRBD1|TRBJ1-2|14
CAWYRDSTIYGYTF
TGTGCCTGGTACCGGGACAGTACAATCTATGGCTACACCTTC
>.|TRBV29-1|TRBD1|TRBJ1-2|12
CSAESGGGGYTF
TGCAGCGCCGAATCAGGGGGTGGCGGCTACACCTTC
>few|TRBV30|.|TRBJ1-1|13
CAWSSIGTREAFF
TGTGCCTGGAGCTCCATAGGGACTCGAGAAGCTTTCTTT
>few|TRBV6-5|.|TRBJ1-1|15
CASRTGQHLNTEAFF
TGTGCCAGCCGAACCGGACAACATCTGAACACTGAAGCTTTCTTT
>.|TRBV15|.|TRBJ2-5|14
CATSRDGDQETQYF
TGTGCCACCAGCAGAGACGGAGATCAAGAGACCCAGTACTTC
>.|TRBV19|TRBD1|TRBJ1-5|15
CASSRGQGEGQPQHF
TGTGCCAGTAGTAGGGGACAGGGGGAAGGTCAGCCCCAGCATTTT
>.|TRBV7-3|.|TRBJ1-5|16
CASSETRDRGNQPQHF
TGTGCCAGCAGCGAAACCAGGGATAGGGGCAATCAGCCCCAGCATTTT
>few|TRBV18|.|TRBJ1-1|14
CASSPRQSNTEAFF
TGTGCCAGCTCACCACGACAATCGAACACTGAAGCTTTCTTT
>.|TRBV27|.|TRBJ2-7|14
CASSLSQGGYEQYF
TGTGCCAGCAGTCTCTCACAGGGCGGCTACGAGCAGTACTTC
>.|TRBV9|.|TRBJ2-7|14
CASSVTGSSYEQYF
TGTGCCAGCAGCGTAACAGGGTCCTCCTACGAGCAGTACTTC
>.|TRBV7-2|.|TRBJ1-1|16
CASSPNLGQLNTEAFF
TGTGCCAGCAGCCCGAACCTAGGACAGCTGAACACTGAAGCTTTCTTT
>once|TRBV6-1|TRBD1|TRBJ1-2|15
CATKTWDRGPEGYTF
TGTGCCACCAAAACATGGGACAGGGGCCCGGAAGGCTACACCTTC
>.|TRBV7-9|TRBD1|TRBJ1-2|14
CAAAPGTGTYGYTF
TGTGCAGCAGCGCCAGGGACAGGGACCTATGGCTACACCTTC
>.|TRBV7-2|.|TRBJ2-2|13
CASGKGGTGELFF
TGTGCCAGCGGGAAAGGGGGCACCGGGGAGCTGTTTTTT
>.|TRBV9|.|TRBJ1-1|13
CASSVLGVTEAFF
TGTGCCAGCAGCGTACTAGGGGTCACTGAAGCTTTCTTT
>.|TRBV19|.|TRBJ2-5|15
CASSWSGGDMETQYF
TGTGCCAGTAGTTGGTCCGGAGGGGATATGGAGACCCAGTACTTC
>.|TRBV9|TRBD1|TRBJ2-7|14
CASSVAGQLYEQYF
TGTGCCAGCAGCGTAGCGGGACAGCTCTACGAGCAGTACTTC
>.|TRBV28|TRBD1|TRBJ1-2|15
CAIPNRGRSGYGYTF
TGTGCCATCCCGAACAGGGGGCGTTCTGGCTATGGCTACACCTTC
>once|TRBV2|.|TRBJ2-2|14
CARQRGSETGELFF
TGTGCCAGACAGCGAGGGAGCGAGACCGGGGAGCTGTTTTTT
>.|TRBV5-6|.|TRBJ2-7|15
CASSFRGAGTYEQYF
TGTGCCAGCAGCTTTAGAGGTGCCGGCACCTACGAGCAGTACTTC
>.|TRBV29-1|.|TRBJ1-2|13
CSVGGQETQGYTF
TGCAGCGTTGGCGGGCAGGAGACGCAAGGCTACACCTTC
>.|TRBV29-1|TRBD2|TRBJ2-1|16
CSVDDPGLANYNEQFF
TGCAGCGTTGATGACCCGGGACTAGCAAATTACAATGAGCAGTTCTTC
>.|TRBV6-5|.|TRBJ2-3|14
CASSPTRGTDTQYF
TGTGCCAGCAGCCCTACACGGGGGACAGATACGCAGTATTTT
>.|TRBV2|TRBD1|TRBJ2-7|14
CASLRGPQGYEQYF
TGTGCCAGCCTTAGGGGCCCACAGGGGTACGAGCAGTACTTC